These 27 T cell receptor beta chains share one sample of origin, sequenced in a study of T-cell memory formation after mild COVID-19 (dated by TCRdb to about 2021). Library preparation used 5' RACE. Sequencing instrument: Illumina NovaSeq 6000. The public reads were reanalyzed by TCRdb: fastp trimming at Q25, MiXCR alignment, in-frame beta chains only. A single entry per CDR3 protein holds the most common genes and DNA from its merged rows. Within this sample are about 470,000 distinct CDR3 sequences, with nearly 25% of them counted one time only. 12% of the sample comes from the top ten. The sequenced sample was PBMCs or a T cell subset sorted from them (not recorded which). These receptors were collected from an adult woman who had mild COVID-19 (a few samples of this study predate the infection). The sample titles of this study are shuffled in the database, so cell type and time point are left out; the donor was told from shared clones.

The gene calls are TRBV7-9 and TRBJ1-2; TRBD1 is a possible D gene (6 bases). The CDR3 covers 14 residues. CDR1 SEHNR and CDR2 FQNEAQ come from the germline V gene (reference sequence). V was pared by 6 bases and J by 6 bases, with 17 bases between. CDR3 DNA sequence: TGTGCCAGCAGTCAAACCACCGAGGGGGATGGCTACACCTTC. Amino acid sequence: CASSQTTEGDGYTF. The full variable domain, completed using reference TRBV7-9 and TRBJ1-2, is DTGVSQNPRHKITKRGQNVTFRCDPISEHNRLYWYRQTLGQGPEFLTYFQNEAQLEKSRLLSDRFSAERPKGSFSTLEIQRTEQGDSAMYLCASSQTTEGDGYTFGSGTRLTVV.

V usage is TRBV11-2 and J usage is TRBJ2-7, with 7 bases fitting TRBD2. The CDR3 runs 14 residues. The V segment lost 7 bases and the J segment 2 bases; nucleotides outside the gene matches: 8. Germline assignment: CDR1 SGHAT and CDR2 FQNNGV. The CDR3 loop is CASTEAGWAYEQYF. CDR3 coding DNA: TGTGCCAGCACCGAAGCGGGATGGGCCTACGAGCAGTACTTC.

This clonotype was detected a few times. The chain recombines TRBV20-1 with TRBJ2-7; D uncertain. CDR3 length: 16 amino acids. Trimming took 1 base from V and 1 from J, leaving 17 bases between them. CDR1 is DFQATT, CDR2 SNEGSKA, per germline (reference sequence). The CDR3 DNA is TGCAGTGCTAGAGGCATTGGAGCCCTTTCATCCTACGAGCAGTACTTC. Its protein product is CSARGIGALSSYEQYF.

The chain combines TRBV5-1 with TRBJ1-1, with D hard to call. Trimming took off 0 bases at V and 0 bases at J, with 9 bases between the two ends. The CDR3 totals 15 residues. The germline V gene encodes CDR1 SGHRS and CDR2 YFSETQ. The CDR3 is CASSLEGLMNTEAFF. CDR3 bases: TGCGCCAGCAGCTTGGAGGGTCTGATGAACACTGAAGCTTTCTTT.

This clonotype was counted ten times or more. The V and J genes are TRBV7-9 and TRBJ2-3; TRBD1 agrees at 7 bases. This CDR3 region has 14 residues. V lost 3 bases, J lost 1 base, and 1 base stayed unmatched. Germline lookup yields CDR1 SEHNR and CDR2 FQNEAQ (reference sequence). The CDR3 spells CASSLQGGTDTQYF. DNA for the CDR3: TGTGCCAGCAGCTTGCAGGGGGGCACAGATACGCAGTATTTT.

The chain links TRBV30 to TRBJ1-2, with D unresolved. V lost 4 bases and J 0 bases, leaving 9 bases between the germline ends. Germline V lookup: CDR1 GTSNPN, CDR2 SVGIG (reference sequence). This CDR3 region has 13 residues. CDR3 amino acids: CAWTRDPNYGYTF. Here the CDR3 DNA reads TGTGCCTGGACGCGCGACCCTAACTATGGCTACACCTTC.

Only a few counts were recorded for this clonotype. This sequence joins TRBV5-1 and TRBJ2-5; 9 bases match TRBD1. The germline V gene has CDR1 SGHRS and CDR2 YFSETQ. After removal of 6 bases from V and 7 bases from J, the junction contained 13 bases not matched to a gene. The CDR3 runs to 15 residues. In DNA form, the CDR3 reads TGCGCCAGCACCCTCATGGGGGACAGGGCGGCGACCCAGTACTTC. Protein: CASTLMGDRAATQYF.

This clonotype was seen more than once but under ten times. V and J are TRBV5-1 and TRBJ2-1; D may be TRBD2 (6 bases). CDR3 length equals 14 residues. CDR1 and CDR2 from the germline V gene are SGHRS and YFSETQ. Deletions cut 4 bases from V and 1 base from J, with 9 bases between. CDR3 bases: TGCGCCAGCAGCAGGGACTTGTCCTACAATGAGCAGTTCTTC. Encoded protein: CASSRDLSYNEQFF. The entire variable domain, with the rest obtained from reference TRBV5-1 and TRBJ2-1, is as follows: KAGVTQTPRYLIKTRGQQVTLSCSPISGHRSVSWYQQTPGQGLQFLFEYFSETQRNKGNFPGRFSGRQFSNSRSEMNVSTLELGDSALYLCASSRDLSYNEQFFGPGTRLTVL.

Only a few counts were recorded for this clonotype. The V and J genes are TRBV15 and TRBJ2-3, with 8 positions matching TRBD1. The CDR3 contains 17 residues. CDR1 is LNHNV, CDR2 YYDKDF, per germline (reference sequence). With 0 bases clipped from V and 8 bases from J, the junction kept 13 bases outside the gene matches. The CDR3 coding sequence is TGTGCCACCAGCAGAGAATTGACAGGGGCAGCCCTGAGTACGCAGTATTTT. Its translation: CATSRELTGAALSTQYF.

This clonotype was seen a few times. The gene calls are TRBV2 and TRBJ2-5; 14 bases agree with TRBD2. Germline CDR1 is SNHLY and CDR2 is FYNNEI. V lost 4 bases, J lost 4 bases, and 5 bases stayed unmatched. This CDR3 has 16 amino acids. CDR3 bases: TGTGCCAGCAGTGTGGGACTAGCGGGAGAGACAGAGACCCAGTACTTC. Its translation is CASSVGLAGETETQYF.

This clonotype has at least ten counts. The genes are TRBV7-9 and TRBJ2-5; TRBD1 matches 11 bases. The CDR3 is made up of 17 amino acids. The V segment lost 1 base and the J segment 4 bases; nucleotides outside the gene matches: 8. In germline, CDR1 is SEHNR, CDR2 FQNEAQ (reference sequence). CDR3 residues: CASSLGPRTGGRETQYF. CDR3 nucleotides: TGTGCCAGCAGCTTAGGCCCCCGGACAGGGGGCCGAGAGACCCAGTACTTC. Full variable domain (outside the CDR3, taken from reference TRBV7-9 and TRBJ2-5): DTGVSQNPRHKITKRGQNVTFRCDPISEHNRLYWYRQTLGQGPEFLTYFQNEAQLEKSRLLSDRFSAERPKGSFSTLEIQRTEQGDSAMYLCASSLGPRTGGRETQYFGPGTRLLVL.

This clonotype has more than one count but fewer than ten. The chain uses TRBV11-2 and TRBJ1-4; tentative D call: TRBD1 (6 bases). V was cut by 5 bases and J by 5 bases, with 12 bases left in between. CDR3 length: 14 residues. Per the germline V gene, CDR1 is SGHAT and CDR2 is FQNNGV. DNA for the CDR3: TGTGCCAGCAGCCGCGGGGGCAACAATGAAAAACTGTTTTTT. Its protein product is CASSRGGNNEKLFF. Using reference TRBV11-2 and TRBJ1-4 for the parts outside the CDR3, the full variable domain is EAGVAQSPRYKIIEKRQSVAFWCNPISGHATLYWYQQILGQGPKLLIQFQNNGVVDDSQLPKDRFSAERLKGVDSTLKIQPAKLEDSAVYLCASSRGGNNEKLFFGSGTQLSVL.

The rearrangement uses TRBV7-9 and TRBJ1-1; tentatively, D is TRBD1 (6 bases). The germline V and J ends were trimmed by 1 base and 9 bases, with 12 bases remaining between them. The length of the CDR3 is 13 residues. Germline lookup yields CDR1 SEHNR and CDR2 FQNEAQ (reference sequence). The CDR3 sequence is CASSLEGGLQAFF. CDR3 DNA: TGTGCCAGCAGCTTAGAGGGGGGGTTACAAGCTTTCTTT.

The J gene is TRBJ1-1, the V gene TRBV24-1; D uncertain. The CDR3 has 12 residues. Trimming left V 2 bases short and J 5 bases short, with 5 bases between. Germline values: CDR1 KGHDR, CDR2 SFDVKD. The CDR3: CATSDSGTEAFF. CDR3 DNA sequence: TGTGCCACCAGTGATTCTGGGACTGAAGCTTTCTTT.

This chain uses TRBV20-1 with TRBJ2-3; possibly TRBD1 for D (6 bases). The CDR3 runs to 15 residues. Germline V CDR1 and CDR2: DFQATT, SNEGSKA (reference sequence). The ends were cut back, 1 base at V and 3 bases at J, with 14 bases in the middle. In DNA form, the CDR3 reads TGCAGTGCTAGAGGAAACAGGGATCTGACAGATACGCAGTATTTT. Its protein is CSARGNRDLTDTQYF.

J is TRBJ2-5 and V is TRBV5-1, with D tentatively TRBD1 (5 bases). Germline lookup yields CDR1 SGHRS and CDR2 YFSETQ. This CDR3 has 13 residues. V lost 1 base, J lost 4 bases, and 8 bases lay in between. CDR3 sequence reads: CASSLRGIETQYF. CDR3 DNA sequence: TGCGCCAGCAGCTTGAGGGGCATAGAGACCCAGTACTTC.

The chain joins TRBV7-9 to TRBJ1-1; D ambiguous. The CDR3 totals 15 residues. Deletions cut 5 bases from V and 1 base from J, with 14 bases between. Germline V gene data show CDR1 as SEHNR and CDR2 as FQNEAQ (reference sequence). CDR3 sequence: CASSPRGRENTEAFF. CDR3 in DNA: TGTGCCAGCAGCCCGCGCGGAAGAGAGAACACTGAAGCTTTCTTT.

The genes are TRBV6-2 or TRBV6-3 and TRBJ2-7, with a possible D match to TRBD2 (6 bases). Trimming shortened V by 4 bases and J by 3 bases, and 16 bases separated the two germline ends. CDR1 is MNHEY, CDR2 SVGEGT, per germline. This CDR3 has 15 residues. In nucleotides, the CDR3 is TGTGCCAGCAGTTCCCGGGACTTGGCGCTCTACGAGCAGTACTTC. Its translation is CASSSRDLALYEQYF.

The genes are TRBV27 and TRBJ2-3; a weak D match, TRBD1 (6 bases). The CDR3 runs to 17 residues. The germline V gene has CDR1 MNHEY and CDR2 SMNVEV (reference sequence). The V end was cut by 5 bases, the J end by 1 base, with 19 bases between. CDR3 sequence (DNA): TGTGCCAGCAGTAGAAACACAGGGCCCGGGGGCACAGATACGCAGTATTTT. It translates to CASSRNTGPGGTDTQYF.

The J gene is TRBJ2-3, the V gene TRBV7-9; no definite D call. Per germline, CDR1 SEHNR and CDR2 FQNEAQ (reference sequence). The CDR3 totals 15 residues. The V end lost 5 bases, the J end lost 1 base, and 13 bases lay between the germline ends. The CDR3 DNA is TGTGCCAGCAGCGGAGAAGCTTGGCGCACAGATACGCAGTATTTT. It translates to CASSGEAWRTDTQYF.

The V and J genes are TRBV5-4 and TRBJ2-2; D is ambiguous. With 2 bases removed from V and 1 base from J, the gap between germline ends came to 6 bases. CDR3 size: 14 residues. Germline CDR1 is SGHNT and CDR2 is YYREEE (reference sequence). DNA for the CDR3: TGTGCCAGCAGCTTTGATCGGAACACCGGGGAGCTGTTTTTT. It codes for CASSFDRNTGELFF.

In its sample, this clonotype was seen a few times. The CDR3 loop is CSARDRGQGGFEQFF. As DNA, the CDR3 is TGCAGTGCTAGAGATCGCGGACAGGGGGGCTTTGAGCAGTTCTTC. The chain has TRBV20-1 and TRBJ2-1; 10 bases map to TRBD1. In germline, CDR1 is DFQATT, CDR2 SNEGSKA (reference sequence). This CDR3 spans 15 amino acids. J gave up 9 bases and V 0 bases, and 8 bases lay outside the gene matches.

The rearrangement joins TRBV4-1 to TRBJ1-2, with a possible D match to TRBD1 (6 bases). V was cut by 4 bases and J by 7 bases, with 22 bases left in between. The CDR3 spans 16 residues. CDR1 MGHRA and CDR2 YSYEKL come from the germline V gene. Here the CDR3 DNA reads TGCGCCAGCAGCCGAGATGAGGGGCAGGGGCGTGTTGGCTACACCTTC. It translates to CASSRDEGQGRVGYTF.

This chain links TRBV9 with TRBJ2-2; 10 bases match TRBD1. This CDR3 contains 16 residues. V lost 2 bases, J lost 5 bases, and 6 bases stayed unmatched. Germline lookup yields CDR1 SGDLS and CDR2 YYNGEE. As DNA, the CDR3 is TGTGCCAGCAGCGTGCTGTCGGGACAGGGGACCGGGGAGCTGTTTTTT. Protein product: CASSVLSGQGTGELFF.

This clonotype was seen a few times. V gene TRBV9 combines with J gene TRBJ2-7, with a tentative D call TRBD2 (5 bases). CDR3 length: 12 residues. Per germline, CDR1 SGDLS and CDR2 YYNGEE. The V gene lost 7 bases and the J gene lost 2 bases, with 10 bases spanning the gap. The CDR3 region has the DNA TGTGCCAGCGGTCGAGGGCCCTACGAGCAGTACTTC. Residues: CASGRGPYEQYF.

The V call is TRBV5-1, the J call TRBJ2-1; D could derive from TRBD1 or TRBD2 (5 bases each). The CDR3 has 16 residues. CDR1 is SGHRS and CDR2 is YFSETQ in the germline V gene. Trimming took off 4 bases at V and 2 bases at J, with 16 bases between the two ends. DNA for the CDR3: TGCGCCAGCAGCGGCCTCCCGGGACGGACCTACAATGAGCAGTTCTTC. Protein sequence: CASSGLPGRTYNEQFF.

This chain joins TRBV12-3 or TRBV12-4 and TRBJ2-5, with 9 positions matching TRBD2. This CDR3 is built from 15 residues. After removal of 7 bases from V and 3 bases from J, the junction contained 9 bases not matched to a gene. DNA for the CDR3: TGTGCCAGCACCCTCGGTAGCGGGAGTAAAGAGACCCAGTACTTC. This codes for CASTLGSGSKETQYF.